The clone carrying this TCR beta chain appeared once. Germline CDR1 SGHNT, CDR2 YYREEE (reference sequence). Trimming took off 5 bases at V and 0 bases at J, with 10 bases between the two ends. This CDR3 is built from 14 residues. The data were obtained in a study of blood T cell repertoires in COVID-19. Produced via immunoSEQ multiplex PCR; TCRdb's table is partial and in-frame only. The table has some 350,000 clones, approximately 87% seen once. The chain is built from TRBV5-4 and TRBJ2-3; no firm D call. Sequenced: peripheral blood. The receptor's source is a woman in her fifties or sixties with COVID-19, enrolled during active disease. The CDR3 nucleotides read TGTGCCAGCAGTTTACGGGTGAGCACAGATACGCAGTATTTT. Protein sequence: CASSLRVSTDTQYF.